Here is one TCR beta chain with its context. Per germline, CDR1 SNHLY and CDR2 FYNNEI. V dropped 2 bases and J dropped 5; count of bases not matched to a gene: 5. This CDR3 comprises 14 residues. These data are taken from a study of cytomegalovirus exposure and HLA in healthy donors. The PCR used 60 Vbeta and 13 Jbeta primers. Assay: immunoSEQ multiplex PCR; the TCRdb copy retains only in-frame clones and omits some. The sample holds about 160,000 clones; over 70% are singletons and the top ten take 7%. The sequence was collected from a woman aged 40 to 50 in good health and CMV-seropositive. V and J are TRBV2 and TRBJ1-1, with 7 bases aligning to TRBD1. The sequenced sample consisted of PBMCs. The CDR3 DNA reads as TGTGCCAGCAGTGAAAGGACAGGACGAACTGAAGCTTTCTTT. It translates to CASSERTGRTEAFF.